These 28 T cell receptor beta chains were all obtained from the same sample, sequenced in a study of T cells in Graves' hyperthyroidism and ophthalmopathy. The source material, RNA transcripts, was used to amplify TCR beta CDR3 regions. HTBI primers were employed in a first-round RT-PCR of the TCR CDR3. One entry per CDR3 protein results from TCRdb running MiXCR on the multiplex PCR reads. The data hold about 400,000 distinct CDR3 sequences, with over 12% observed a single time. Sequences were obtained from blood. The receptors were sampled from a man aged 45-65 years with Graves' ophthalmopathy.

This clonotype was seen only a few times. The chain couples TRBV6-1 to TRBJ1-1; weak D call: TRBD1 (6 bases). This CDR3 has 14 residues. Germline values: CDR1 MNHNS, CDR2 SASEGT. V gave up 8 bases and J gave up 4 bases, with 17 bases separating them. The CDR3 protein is CASLWRGVGTEAFF. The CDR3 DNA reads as TGTGCCAGCCTCTGGAGGGGGGTTGGCACTGAAGCTTTCTTT.

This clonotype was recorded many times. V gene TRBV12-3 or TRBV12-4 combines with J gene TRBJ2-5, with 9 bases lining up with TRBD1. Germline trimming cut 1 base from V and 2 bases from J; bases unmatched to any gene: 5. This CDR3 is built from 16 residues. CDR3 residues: CASSLVGTGKQETQYF. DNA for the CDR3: TGTGCCAGCAGTTTAGTAGGGACAGGGAAACAAGAGACCCAGTACTTC.

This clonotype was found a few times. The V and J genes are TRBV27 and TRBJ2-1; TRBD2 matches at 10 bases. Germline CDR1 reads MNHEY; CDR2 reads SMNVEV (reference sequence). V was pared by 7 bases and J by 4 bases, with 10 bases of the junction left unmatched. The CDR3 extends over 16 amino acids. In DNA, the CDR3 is TGTGCCAGCACCACTAGCGGGACCCAGTTATACAATGAGCAGTTCTTC. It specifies CASTTSGTQLYNEQFF.

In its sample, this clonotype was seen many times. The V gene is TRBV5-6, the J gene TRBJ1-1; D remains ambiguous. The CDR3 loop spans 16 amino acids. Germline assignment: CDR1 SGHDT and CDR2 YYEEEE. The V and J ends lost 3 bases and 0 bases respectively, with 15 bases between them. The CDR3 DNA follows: TGTGCCAGCAGCTCTACTTGGTCGCTCCTGAACACTGAAGCTTTCTTT. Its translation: CASSSTWSLLNTEAFF.

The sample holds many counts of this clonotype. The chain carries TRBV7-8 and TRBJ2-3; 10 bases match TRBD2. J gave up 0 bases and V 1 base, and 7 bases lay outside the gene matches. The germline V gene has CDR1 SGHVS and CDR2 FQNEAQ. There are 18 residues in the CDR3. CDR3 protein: CASSLEREGRLSTDTQYF. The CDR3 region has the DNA TGTGCCAGCAGCTTAGAGCGGGAGGGCCGGCTAAGCACAGATACGCAGTATTTT.

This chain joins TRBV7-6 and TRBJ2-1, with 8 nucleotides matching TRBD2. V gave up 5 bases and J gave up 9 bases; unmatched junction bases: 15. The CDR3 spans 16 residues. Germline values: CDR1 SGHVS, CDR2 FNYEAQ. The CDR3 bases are TGTGCCAGCAGCCGCCCGCTCAGCGGGAGTTCTTTTGAGCAGTTCTTC. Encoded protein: CASSRPLSGSSFEQFF.

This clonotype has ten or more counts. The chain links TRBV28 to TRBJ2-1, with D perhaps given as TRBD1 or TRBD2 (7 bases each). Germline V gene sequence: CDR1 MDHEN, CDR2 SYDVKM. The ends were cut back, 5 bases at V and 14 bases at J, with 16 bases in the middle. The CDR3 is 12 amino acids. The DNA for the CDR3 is TGTGCCAGCAGTATTCAACAGGGGAGGGAGTTCTTC. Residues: CASSIQQGREFF.

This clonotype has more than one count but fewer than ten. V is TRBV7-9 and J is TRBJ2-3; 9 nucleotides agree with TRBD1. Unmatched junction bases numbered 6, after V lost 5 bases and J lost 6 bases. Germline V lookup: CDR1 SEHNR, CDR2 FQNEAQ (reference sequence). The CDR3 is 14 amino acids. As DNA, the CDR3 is TGTGCCAGCAGCCAGGACAGGGGCTGGGATACGCAGTATTTT. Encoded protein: CASSQDRGWDTQYF.

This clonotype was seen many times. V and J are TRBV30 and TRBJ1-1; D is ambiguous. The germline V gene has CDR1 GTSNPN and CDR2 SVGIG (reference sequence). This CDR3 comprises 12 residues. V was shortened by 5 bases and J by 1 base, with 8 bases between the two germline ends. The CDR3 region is CAWGPGNTEAFF. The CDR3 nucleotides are TGTGCCTGGGGACCAGGGAACACTGAAGCTTTCTTT. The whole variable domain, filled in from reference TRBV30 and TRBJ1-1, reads SQTIHQWPATLVQPVGSPLSLECTVEGTSNPNLYWYRQAAGRGLQLLFYSVGIGQISSEVPQNLSASRPQDRQFILSSKKLLLSDSGFYLCAWGPGNTEAFFGQGTRLTVV.

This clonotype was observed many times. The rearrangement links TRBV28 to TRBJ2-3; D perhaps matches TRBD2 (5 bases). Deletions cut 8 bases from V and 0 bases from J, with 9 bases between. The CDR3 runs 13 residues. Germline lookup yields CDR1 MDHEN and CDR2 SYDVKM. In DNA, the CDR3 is TGTGCCAGCCAAGGGAGAAGCACAGATACGCAGTATTTT. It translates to CASQGRSTDTQYF.

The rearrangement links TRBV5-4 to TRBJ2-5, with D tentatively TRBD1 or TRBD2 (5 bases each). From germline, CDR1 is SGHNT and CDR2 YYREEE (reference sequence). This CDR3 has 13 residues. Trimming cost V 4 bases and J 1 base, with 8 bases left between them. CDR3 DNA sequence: TGTGCCAGCAGCGAGGGGATCCAAGAGACCCAGTACTTC. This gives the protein CASSEGIQETQYF.

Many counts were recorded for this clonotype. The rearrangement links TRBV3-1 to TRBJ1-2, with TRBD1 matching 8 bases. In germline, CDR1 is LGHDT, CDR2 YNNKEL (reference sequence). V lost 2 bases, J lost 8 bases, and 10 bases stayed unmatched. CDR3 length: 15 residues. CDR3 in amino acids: CASSQQGQAGRGYTF. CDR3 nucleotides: TGTGCCAGCAGCCAACAGGGACAGGCCGGACGGGGCTACACCTTC. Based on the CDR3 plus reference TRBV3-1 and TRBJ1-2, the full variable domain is DTAVSQTPKYLVTQMGNDKSIKCEQNLGHDTMYWYKQDSKKFLKIMFSYNNKELIINETVPNRFSPKSPDKAHLNLHINSLELGDSAVYFCASSQQGQAGRGYTFGSGTRLTVV.

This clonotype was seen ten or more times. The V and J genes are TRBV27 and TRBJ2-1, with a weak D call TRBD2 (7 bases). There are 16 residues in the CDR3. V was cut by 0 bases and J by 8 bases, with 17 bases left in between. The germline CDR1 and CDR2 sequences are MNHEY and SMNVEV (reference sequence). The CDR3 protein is CASSLSGRGAGDEQFF. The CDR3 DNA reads TGTGCCAGCAGTTTATCTGGCCGGGGGGCGGGGGATGAGCAGTTCTTC.

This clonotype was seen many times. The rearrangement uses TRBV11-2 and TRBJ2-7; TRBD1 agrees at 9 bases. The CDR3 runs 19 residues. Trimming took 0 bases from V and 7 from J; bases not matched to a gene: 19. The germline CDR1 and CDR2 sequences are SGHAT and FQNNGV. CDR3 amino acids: CASSLESDWRTGAFYEQYF. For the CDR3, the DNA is TGTGCCAGCAGCTTAGAGTCGGATTGGAGGACAGGGGCCTTTTATGAGCAGTACTTC.

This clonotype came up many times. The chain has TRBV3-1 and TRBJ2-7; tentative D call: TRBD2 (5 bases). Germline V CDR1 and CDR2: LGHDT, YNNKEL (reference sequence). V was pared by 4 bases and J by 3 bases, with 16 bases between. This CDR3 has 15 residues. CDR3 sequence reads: CASSREGGRGYEQYF. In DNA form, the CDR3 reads TGTGCCAGCAGCCGCGAAGGTGGGAGAGGCTACGAGCAGTACTTC.

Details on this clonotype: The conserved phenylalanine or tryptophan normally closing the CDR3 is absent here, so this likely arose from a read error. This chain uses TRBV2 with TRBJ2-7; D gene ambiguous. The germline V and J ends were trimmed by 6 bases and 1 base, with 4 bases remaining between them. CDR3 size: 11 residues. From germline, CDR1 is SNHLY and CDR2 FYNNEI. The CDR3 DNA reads TGTGCCAGCAGGGATTCCTACGAGCAGTACCTC. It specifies CASRDSYEQYL.

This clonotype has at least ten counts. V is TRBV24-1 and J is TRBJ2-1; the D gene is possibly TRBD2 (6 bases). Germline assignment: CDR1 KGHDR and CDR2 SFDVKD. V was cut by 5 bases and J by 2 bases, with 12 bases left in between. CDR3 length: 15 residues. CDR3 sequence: CATSGTGDTYNEQFF. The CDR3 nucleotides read TGTGCCACCAGTGGAACGGGAGACACCTACAATGAGCAGTTCTTC.

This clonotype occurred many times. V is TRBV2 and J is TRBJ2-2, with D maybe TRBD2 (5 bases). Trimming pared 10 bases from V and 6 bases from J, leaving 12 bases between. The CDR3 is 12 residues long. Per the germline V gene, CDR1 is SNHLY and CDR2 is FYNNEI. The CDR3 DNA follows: TGTGCCACCCTTCTAGCTCCCGGGGAGCTGTTTTTT. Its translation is CATLLAPGELFF.

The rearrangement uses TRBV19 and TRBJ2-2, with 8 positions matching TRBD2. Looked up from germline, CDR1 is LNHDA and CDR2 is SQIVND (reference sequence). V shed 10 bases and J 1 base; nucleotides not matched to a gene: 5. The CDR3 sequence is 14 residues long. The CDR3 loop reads CATAGTRNTGELFF. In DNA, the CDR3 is TGTGCCACAGCCGGGACTAGGAACACCGGGGAGCTGTTTTTT.

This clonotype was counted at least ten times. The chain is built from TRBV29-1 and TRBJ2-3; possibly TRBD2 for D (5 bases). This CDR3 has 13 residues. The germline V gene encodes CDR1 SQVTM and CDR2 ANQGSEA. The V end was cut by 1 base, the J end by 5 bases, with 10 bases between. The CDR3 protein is CSVEAGSGDTQYF. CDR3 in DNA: TGCAGCGTTGAAGCGGGGTCTGGAGATACGCAGTATTTT.

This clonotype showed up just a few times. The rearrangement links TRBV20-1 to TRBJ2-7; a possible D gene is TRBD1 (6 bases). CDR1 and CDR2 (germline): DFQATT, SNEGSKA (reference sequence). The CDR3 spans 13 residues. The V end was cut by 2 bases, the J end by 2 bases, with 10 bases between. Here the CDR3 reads CSARRQDAYEQYF. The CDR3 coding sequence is TGCAGTGCTAGACGACAGGACGCCTACGAGCAGTACTTC.

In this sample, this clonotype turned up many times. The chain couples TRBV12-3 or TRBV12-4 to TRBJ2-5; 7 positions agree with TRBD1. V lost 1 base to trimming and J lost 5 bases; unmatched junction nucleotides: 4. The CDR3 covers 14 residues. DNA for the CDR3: TGTGCCAGCAGTTTAGGACAGGGCGTGGAGACCCAGTACTTC. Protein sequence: CASSLGQGVETQYF.

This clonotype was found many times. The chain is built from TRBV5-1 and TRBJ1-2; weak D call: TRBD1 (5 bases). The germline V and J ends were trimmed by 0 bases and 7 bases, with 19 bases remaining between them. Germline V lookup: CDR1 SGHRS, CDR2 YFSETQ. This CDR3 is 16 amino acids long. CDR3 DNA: TGCGCCAGCAGCTTGGTAGCAGGGTTTATTCCCAGTGGCTACACCTTC. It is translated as CASSLVAGFIPSGYTF.

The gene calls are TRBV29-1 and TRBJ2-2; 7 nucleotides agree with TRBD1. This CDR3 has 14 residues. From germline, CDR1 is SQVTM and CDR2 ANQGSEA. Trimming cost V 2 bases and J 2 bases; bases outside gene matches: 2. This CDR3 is CSVETGANTGELFF. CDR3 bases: TGCAGCGTTGAAACAGGGGCCAACACCGGGGAGCTGTTTTTT.

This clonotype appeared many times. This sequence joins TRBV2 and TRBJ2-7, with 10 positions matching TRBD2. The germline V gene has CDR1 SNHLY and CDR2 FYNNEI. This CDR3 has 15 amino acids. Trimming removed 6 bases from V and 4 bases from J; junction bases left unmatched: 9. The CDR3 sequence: CASRDTSGVAYEQYF. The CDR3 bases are TGTGCCAGCAGGGATACTAGCGGGGTTGCTTACGAGCAGTACTTC.

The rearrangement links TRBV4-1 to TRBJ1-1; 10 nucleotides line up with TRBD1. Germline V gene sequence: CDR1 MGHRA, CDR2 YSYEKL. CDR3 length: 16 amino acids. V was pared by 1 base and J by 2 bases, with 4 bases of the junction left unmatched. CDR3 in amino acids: CASSQVGTGVNTEAFF. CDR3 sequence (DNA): TGCGCCAGCAGCCAAGTCGGGACAGGGGTTAACACTGAAGCTTTCTTT.

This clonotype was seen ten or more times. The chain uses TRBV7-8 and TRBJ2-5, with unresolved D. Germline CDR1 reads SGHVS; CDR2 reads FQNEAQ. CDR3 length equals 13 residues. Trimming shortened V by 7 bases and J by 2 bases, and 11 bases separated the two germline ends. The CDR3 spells CASNAYSQETQYF. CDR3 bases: TGTGCCAGCAACGCGTACTCTCAAGAGACCCAGTACTTC. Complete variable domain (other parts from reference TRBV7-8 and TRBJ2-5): GAGVSQSPRYKVAKRGQDVALRCDPISGHVSLFWYQQALGQGPEFLTYFQNEAQLDKSGLPSDRFFAERPEGSVSTLKIQRTQQEDSAVYLCASNAYSQETQYFGPGTRLLVL.

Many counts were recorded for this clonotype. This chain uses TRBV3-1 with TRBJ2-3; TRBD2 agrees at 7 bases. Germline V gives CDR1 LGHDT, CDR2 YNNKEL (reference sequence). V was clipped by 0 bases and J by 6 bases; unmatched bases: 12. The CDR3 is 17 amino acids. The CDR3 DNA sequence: TGTGCCAGCAGCCAAGATTCCCGCGCGGGAGTTGTTGATACGCAGTATTTT. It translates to CASSQDSRAGVVDTQYF.